What follows is one TCR beta chain and its context. What it binds is unknown. The entry originates in a study of shared clonotypes between healthy human individuals. Study details: The study drew on a couple of women and three men aged 18 to 49 as donors. General study results and limits: Sampling covered nothing but blood. Tissue TCR repertoires likely differ from those found in blood.

Repertoires were generated with immunoSEQ multiplex PCR, while TCRdb's copy carries only in-frame clones and drops some. Of approximately 500,000 clones detected, over 60% appear once; the ten largest clones hold 9.5% to 15%. Germline V gene data show CDR1 as SGHRS and CDR2 as YFSETQ. V dropped 0 bases and J dropped 5; count of bases not matched to a gene: 5. The CDR3 has 16 amino acids. The receptor comes from a woman in her thirties or forties in good health. Some clones in this sample may be carry-over from other donors' samples. The sequencing input was PBMCs. This chain joins TRBV5-1 and TRBJ2-5; the match to TRBD2 covers 12 bases. CDR3 in amino acids: CASSLDPLAGGETQYF. The CDR3 DNA sequence: TGCGCCAGCAGCTTGGACCCCCTAGCGGGAGGGGAGACCCAGTACTTC. Supplemented by reference TRBV5-1 and TRBJ2-5, the full variable domain reads KAGVTQTPRYLIKTRGQQVTLSCSPISGHRSVSWYQQTPGQGLQFLFEYFSETQRNKGNFPGRFSGRQFSNSRSEMNVSTLELGDSALYLCASSLDPLAGGETQYFGPGTRLLVL.